This T cell receptor (beta chain) was profiled in a study of blood T cell repertoires in COVID-19. Study-wide context: Material from acute and convalescent COVID-19 was sourced from the United States, Italy and Spain.

The germline gives CDR1 MNHNS, CDR2 SASEGT. Trimming left V 1 base short and J 6 bases short, with 10 bases between. This CDR3 contains 15 residues. Sequenced by immunoSEQ multiplex PCR; TCRdb stores in-frame clones only, minus some. The sample has roughly 54,000 clones, around four fifths seen once. This sequence joins TRBV6-1 and TRBJ1-6, with a weak D call TRBD1 (5 bases). Material: peripheral blood. This receptor was taken from a man aged 50 or older with acute or convalescent COVID-19. The CDR3 loop is CASSEGLRVNSPLHF. The DNA of the CDR3 is TGTGCCAGCAGTGAAGGTCTCAGGGTTAATTCACCCCTCCACTTT.